This T cell receptor (beta chain) was documented in a study of T cell repertoires in cytomegalovirus infection. Concerning this clonotype: Its specificity is not known.

TCRdb called the reads again in MiXCR, with one record for every CDR3 protein. This sample carries 230,000 or so distinct CDR3 sequences, approximately 40% of them seen once, and the ten largest clones take more than 50%. Regarding the study as a whole: Accumulated public TCR beta family frequency recognized individuals carrying CMV together with the relevant HLA.

This CDR3 contains 14 residues. Trimming stripped 5 bases from V and 2 bases from J, with 11 bases between. The germline gives CDR1 MNHEY, CDR2 SVGEGT. The TCR comes from a human donor in good health (CMV status not recorded). Some clones in this sample may be carry-over from other donors' samples. V and J are TRBV6-2 or TRBV6-3 and TRBJ2-3; D is possibly TRBD2 (5 bases). Source: CD8+ T cells from cultured PBMCs, taken from culture after CMV antigen stimulation. The CDR3 region has the DNA TGTGCCAGCAGTCGGTTCGGGAACACAGATACGCAGTATTTT. Translating gives CASSRFGNTDTQYF.